This TCR beta chain was captured in a study of pediatric ulcerative colitis (dated by TCRdb to 2018 to 2020). Regarding the study in general: Of the ulcerative colitis patients, 7 or 8 had pancolitis and two had left-sided colitis, and histology in every patient was consistent with ulcerative colitis. Roughly nine newly diagnosed, treatment-naive pediatric ulcerative colitis patients and a handful of non-IBD control children each provided paired blood and rectal samples. By Pediatric Ulcerative Colitis Activity Index, mild disease was classified in a couple of patients, moderate disease in several and acute severe colitis in three. What the study reported, not specific to this receptor: For technical reasons, substantially fewer templates were yielded by the blood samples of a couple of patients, and these blood samples were excluded from blood-rectal overlap analysis. Controls, mild-moderate and acute severe colitis patients were separated by rectal repertoire features, and reduced rectal diversity due to clonal expansions was observed in acute severe colitis. Clonal overlap between a subject's own blood and rectum was significantly greater in ulcerative colitis patients than in controls, which suggests more T cell trafficking to inflamed tissue. A couple of rectal CDR3 clonotypes were found in every ulcerative colitis patient but in no control. Because repertoires were derived from total lymphocyte DNA, patterns in rare subsets such as regulatory T cells may not have been reflected. With only a handful of individuals, the healthy control group was small.

Rearranged CDR3 beta regions were amplified from genomic DNA with multiplex V and J primers using the immunoSEQ TRB Survey service. Survey-level sequencing depth of up to 500,000 reads per sample was used to keep depth equal across samples. Libraries were purified, pooled and sequenced on Illumina technology. The study's processing was this. Productive clonality, sample overlap, pairwise scatters, CDR3 beta length, V/D/J gene usage and productiveness were all assessed with the immunoSEQ online tools. Calculated diversity was the number of unique rearrangements divided by total templates times 100; Shannon and Simpson indices were also computed. Z-score normalized data were analyzed by principal component analysis with the R prcomp function and the ggbiplot package. Morisita's index was used to measure clonal overlap between blood and rectum within each subject. Drawn from immuneACCESS, this table holds only the in-frame rearrangements with V and J called that TCRdb kept. Clones are partly lost; checked studies trace under half to an unresolved V gene and leave the rest unexplained. V, J and clone size are those of that table, while D and trimming were read from the DNA. Within this sample are over 35,000 clones, with roughly 80% of them counted one time only. Roughly 25% of the sample belongs to the ten largest clones.

Remarks on this clone: Its antigen target is currently unknown. Nothing much larger sits one base from this clone, and base qualities are not available.

The germline V and J ends show losses of 6 bases and 2 bases respectively, and no gene match explains 14 bases of the junction. The germline V gene gives CDR1 as SGHAT and CDR2 as FQNNGV. Reading from cysteine to phenylalanine, the CDR3 counts 18 amino acids. The read is trimmed to its CDR3 DNA, 54 bases read in frame from base 1. No immunosuppressive medication had been given to the ulcerative colitis patients before the diagnostic colonoscopy. A blood sample was drawn at the time of the colonoscopy. The Wizard kit (Promega) was used to extract genomic DNA from blood and intestinal samples. What was sequenced was blood. The chain employs TRBV11-2 and TRBJ1-3; TRBD1 lines up with 9 middle nucleotides. The TCR sequence derives from a girl aged 10 to 17 with moderate ulcerative colitis. The CDR3 corresponds to CASRRSGTGRGTGNTIYF. The DNA is TGTGCCAGCAGGAGATCCGGGACAGGGAGAGGAACTGGAAACACCATATATTTT. When the CDR3 is completed using the reference TRBV11-2 and TRBJ1-3 genes on either side, the full variable domain is EAGVAQSPRYKIIEKRQSVAFWCNPISGHATLYWYQQILGQGPKLLIQFQNNGVVDDSQLPKDRFSAERLKGVDSTLKIQPAKLEDSAVYLCASRRSGTGRGTGNTIYFGEGSWLTVV.